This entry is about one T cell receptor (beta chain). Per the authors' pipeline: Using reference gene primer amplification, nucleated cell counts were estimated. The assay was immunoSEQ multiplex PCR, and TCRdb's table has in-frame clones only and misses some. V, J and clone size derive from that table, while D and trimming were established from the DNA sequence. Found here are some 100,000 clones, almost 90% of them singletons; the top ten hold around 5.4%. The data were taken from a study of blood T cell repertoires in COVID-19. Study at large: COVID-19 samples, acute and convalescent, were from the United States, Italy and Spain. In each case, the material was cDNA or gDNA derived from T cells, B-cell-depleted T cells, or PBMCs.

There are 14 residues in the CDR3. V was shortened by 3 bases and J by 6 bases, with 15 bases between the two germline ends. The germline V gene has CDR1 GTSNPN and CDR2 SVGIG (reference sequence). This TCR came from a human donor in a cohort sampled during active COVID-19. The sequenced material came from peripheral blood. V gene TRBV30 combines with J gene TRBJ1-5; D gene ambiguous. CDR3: CAWSPPGVGQPQHF. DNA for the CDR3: TGTGCCTGGAGCCCGCCCGGGGTCGGTCAGCCCCAGCATTTT.